Sequencing of this TCR beta chain was carried out in a study of blood T cell repertoires in COVID-19. Turning to the study itself: There were acute and convalescent COVID-19 samples, and they came from the United States, Italy and Spain. T cells, B-cell-depleted T cells, or PBMCs supplied cDNA or gDNA.

The CDR3 covers 14 residues. Trimming cost V 5 bases and J 6 bases; bases outside gene matches: 9. Germline V lookup: CDR1 SGHTA, CDR2 FQGNSA. Authors' processing steps: Estimated nucleated cell counts came from reference gene primer amplification. Data came from immunoSEQ multiplex PCR; TCRdb stores just in-frame clones and leaves some out. V and J calls and clone size are given by that table; D and trimming were obtained from the DNA. The sample lists about 84,000 clones; approximately 86% were seen once. The chain combines TRBV7-2 with TRBJ2-7; 8 bases are a match to TRBD1. The sample consisted of peripheral blood. The sequence was collected from an elderly woman with acute or convalescent COVID-19. This CDR3 reads CASSPQGASGEQYF. The CDR3 nucleotides read TGTGCCAGCAGCCCGCAGGGGGCCTCCGGCGAGCAGTACTTC.